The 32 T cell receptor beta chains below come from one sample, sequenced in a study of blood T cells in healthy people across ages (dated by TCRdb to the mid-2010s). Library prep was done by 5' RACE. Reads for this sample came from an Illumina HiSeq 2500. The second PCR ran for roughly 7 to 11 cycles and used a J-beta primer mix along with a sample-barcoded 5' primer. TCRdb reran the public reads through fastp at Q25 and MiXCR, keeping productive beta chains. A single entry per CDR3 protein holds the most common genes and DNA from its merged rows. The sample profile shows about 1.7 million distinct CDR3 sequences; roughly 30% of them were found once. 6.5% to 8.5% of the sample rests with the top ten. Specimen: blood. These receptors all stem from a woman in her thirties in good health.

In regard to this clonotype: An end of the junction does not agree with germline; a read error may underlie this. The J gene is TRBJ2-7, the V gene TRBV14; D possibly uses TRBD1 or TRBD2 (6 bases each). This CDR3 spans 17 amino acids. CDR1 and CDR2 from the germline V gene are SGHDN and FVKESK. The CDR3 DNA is TGTGCTAGCAGCCAAGAAAAAGGAGGGGGACGCTCCTACGAGCAGTACTTC. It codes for CASSQEKGGGRSYEQYF.

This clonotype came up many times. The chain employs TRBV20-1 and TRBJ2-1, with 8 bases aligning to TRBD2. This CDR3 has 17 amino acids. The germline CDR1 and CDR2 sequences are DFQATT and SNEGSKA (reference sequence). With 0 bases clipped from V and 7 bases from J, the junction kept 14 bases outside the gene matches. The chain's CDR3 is CSARDPGKTSGSNEQFF. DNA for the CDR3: TGCAGTGCTAGAGACCCGGGAAAAACTAGCGGATCGAATGAGCAGTTCTTC.

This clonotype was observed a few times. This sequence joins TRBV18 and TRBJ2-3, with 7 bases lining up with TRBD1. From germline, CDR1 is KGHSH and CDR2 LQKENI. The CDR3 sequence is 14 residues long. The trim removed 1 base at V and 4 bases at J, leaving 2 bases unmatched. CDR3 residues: CASSPQQGSDTQYF. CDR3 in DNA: TGTGCCAGCTCACCACAACAGGGGTCAGATACGCAGTATTTT.

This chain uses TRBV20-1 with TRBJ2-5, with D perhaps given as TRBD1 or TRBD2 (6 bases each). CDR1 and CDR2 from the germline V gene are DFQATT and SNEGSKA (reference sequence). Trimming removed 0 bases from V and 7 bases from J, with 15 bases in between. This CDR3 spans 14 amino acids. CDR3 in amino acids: CSARDSGGLGTQYF. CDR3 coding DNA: TGCAGTGCTAGAGATTCTGGGGGGCTGGGGACCCAGTACTTC.

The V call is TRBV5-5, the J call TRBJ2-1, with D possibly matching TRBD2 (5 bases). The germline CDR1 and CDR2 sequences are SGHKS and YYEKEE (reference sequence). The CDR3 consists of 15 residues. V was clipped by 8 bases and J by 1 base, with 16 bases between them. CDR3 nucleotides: TGTGCCAGTAACTCTGCGAGAGGGTCCTACAATGAGCAGTTCTTC. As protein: CASNSARGSYNEQFF.

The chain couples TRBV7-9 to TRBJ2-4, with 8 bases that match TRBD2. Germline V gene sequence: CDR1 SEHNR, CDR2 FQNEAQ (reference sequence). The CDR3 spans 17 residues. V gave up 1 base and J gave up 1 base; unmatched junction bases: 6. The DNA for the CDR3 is TGTGCCAGCAGCTTAGATACGGGGGGGCATGCCAAAAACATTCAGTACTTC. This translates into CASSLDTGGHAKNIQYF.

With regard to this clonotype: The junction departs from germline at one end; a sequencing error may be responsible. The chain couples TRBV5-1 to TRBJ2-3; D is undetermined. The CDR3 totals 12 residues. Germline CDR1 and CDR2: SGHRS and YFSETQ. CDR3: CASSFSTDTRYF. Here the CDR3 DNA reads TGCGCCAGCAGCTTCAGCACAGATACGCGGTATTTT.

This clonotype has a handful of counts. As DNA, the CDR3 is TGTGCCTGGGATACCGGGACAGGGATCAATGAGCAGTTCTTC. Encoded protein: CAWDTGTGINEQFF. The rearrangement uses TRBV30 and TRBJ2-1; TRBD1 aligns across 9 bases. V shed 5 bases and J 6 bases; nucleotides not matched to a gene: 8. The CDR3 sequence is 14 residues long. The germline V gene has CDR1 GTSNPN and CDR2 SVGIG (reference sequence).

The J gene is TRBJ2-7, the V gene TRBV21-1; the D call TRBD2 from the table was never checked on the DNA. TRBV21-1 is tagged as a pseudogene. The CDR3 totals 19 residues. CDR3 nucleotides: TGTGCCAGCAGCAAAAGGCGGACTAGCGGGACGGTTAACTCCTACGAGCAGTACTTC. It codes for CASSKRRTSGTVNSYEQYF.

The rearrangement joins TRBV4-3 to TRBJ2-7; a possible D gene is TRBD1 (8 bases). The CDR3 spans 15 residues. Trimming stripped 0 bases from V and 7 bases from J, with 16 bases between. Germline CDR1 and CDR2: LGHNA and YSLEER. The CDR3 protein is CASSQESHRGGEQYF. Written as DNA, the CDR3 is TGCGCCAGCAGCCAAGAGAGTCACAGGGGGGGGGAGCAGTACTTC.

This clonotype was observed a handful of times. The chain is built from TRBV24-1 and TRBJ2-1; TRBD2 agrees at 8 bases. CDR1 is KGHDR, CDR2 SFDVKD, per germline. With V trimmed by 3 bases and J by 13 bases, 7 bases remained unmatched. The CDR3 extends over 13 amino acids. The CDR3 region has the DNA TGTGCCACCAGTGATCCCGTCGGGGGGGGACAGTTCTTC. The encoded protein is CATSDPVGGGQFF.

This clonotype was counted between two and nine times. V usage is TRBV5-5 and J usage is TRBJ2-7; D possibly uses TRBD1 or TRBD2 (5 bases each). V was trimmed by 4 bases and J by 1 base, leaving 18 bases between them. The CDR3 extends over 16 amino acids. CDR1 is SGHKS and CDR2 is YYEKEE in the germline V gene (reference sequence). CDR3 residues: CASSTTGAAASYEQYF. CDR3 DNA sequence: TGTGCCAGCAGCACCACCGGGGCGGCCGCATCCTACGAGCAGTACTTC.

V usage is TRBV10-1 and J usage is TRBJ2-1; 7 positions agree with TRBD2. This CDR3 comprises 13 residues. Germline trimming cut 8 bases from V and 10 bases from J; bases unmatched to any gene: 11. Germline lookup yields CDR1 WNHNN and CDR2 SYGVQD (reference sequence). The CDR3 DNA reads TGCGCCAGCGCCCAGCGGGGTGGGGACGAGCAGTTCTTC. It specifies CASAQRGGDEQFF.

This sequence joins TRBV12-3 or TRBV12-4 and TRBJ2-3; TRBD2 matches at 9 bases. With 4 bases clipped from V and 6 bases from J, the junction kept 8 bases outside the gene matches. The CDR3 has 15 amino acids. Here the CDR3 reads CASSSRRGGPDTQYF. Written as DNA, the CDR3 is TGTGCCAGCAGTTCACGGCGGGGGGGCCCCGATACGCAGTATTTT.

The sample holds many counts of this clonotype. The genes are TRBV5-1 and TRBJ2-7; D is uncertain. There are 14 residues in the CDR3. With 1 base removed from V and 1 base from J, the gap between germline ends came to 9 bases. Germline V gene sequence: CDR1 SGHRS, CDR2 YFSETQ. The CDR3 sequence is CASSLMVQSYEQYF. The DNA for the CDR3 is TGCGCCAGCAGCTTGATGGTTCAGTCCTACGAGCAGTACTTC.

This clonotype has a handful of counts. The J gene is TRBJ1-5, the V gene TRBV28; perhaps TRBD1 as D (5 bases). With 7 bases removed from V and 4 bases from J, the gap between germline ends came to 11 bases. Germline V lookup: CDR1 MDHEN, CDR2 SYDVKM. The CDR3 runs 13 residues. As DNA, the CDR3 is TGTGCCAGCATACCGGGACTTAATCAGCCCCAGCATTTT. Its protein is CASIPGLNQPQHF.

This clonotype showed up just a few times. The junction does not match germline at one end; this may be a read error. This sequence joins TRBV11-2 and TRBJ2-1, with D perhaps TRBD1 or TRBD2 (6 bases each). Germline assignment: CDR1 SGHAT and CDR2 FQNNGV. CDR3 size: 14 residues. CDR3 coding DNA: TGTGCCAGCAGTCAACAGGGACTGTTGAATGGGCAGTTCTTC. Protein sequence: CASSQQGLLNGQFF. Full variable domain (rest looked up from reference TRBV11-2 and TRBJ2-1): EAGVAQSPRYKIIEKRQSVAFWCNPISGHATLYWYQQILGQGPKLLIQFQNNGVVDDSQLPKDRFSAERLKGVDSTLKIQPAKLEDSAVYLCASSQQGLLNGQFFGPGTRLTVL.

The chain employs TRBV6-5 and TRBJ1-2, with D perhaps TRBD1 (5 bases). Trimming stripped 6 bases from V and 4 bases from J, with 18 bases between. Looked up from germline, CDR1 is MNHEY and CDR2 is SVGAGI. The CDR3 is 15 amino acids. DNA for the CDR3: TGTGCCAGCAGGCCGGATAGGACACCGAGCTATGGCTACACCTTC. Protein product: CASRPDRTPSYGYTF.

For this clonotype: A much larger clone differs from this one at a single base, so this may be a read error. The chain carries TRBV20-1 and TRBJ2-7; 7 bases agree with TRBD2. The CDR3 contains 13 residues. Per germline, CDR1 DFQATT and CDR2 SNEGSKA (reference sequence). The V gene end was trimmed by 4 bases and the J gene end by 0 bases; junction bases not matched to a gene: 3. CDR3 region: CSANLAASYEQYF. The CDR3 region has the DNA TGCAGTGCTAATCTAGCGGCCTCCTACGAGCAGTACTTC.

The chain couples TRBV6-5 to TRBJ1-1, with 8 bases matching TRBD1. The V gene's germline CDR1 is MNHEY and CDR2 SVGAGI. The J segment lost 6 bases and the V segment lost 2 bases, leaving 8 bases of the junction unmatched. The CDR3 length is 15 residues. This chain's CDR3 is CASSYNRDRTSEAFF. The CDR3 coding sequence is TGTGCCAGCAGTTACAACCGGGACAGGACCTCTGAAGCTTTCTTT.

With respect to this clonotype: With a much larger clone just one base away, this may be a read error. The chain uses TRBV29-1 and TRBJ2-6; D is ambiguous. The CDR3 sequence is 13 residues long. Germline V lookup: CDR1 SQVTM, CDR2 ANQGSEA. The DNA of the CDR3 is TGCAGCGTTCGCGGCTCTGGGACCAACGTCCTGACTTTC. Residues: CSVRGSGTNVLTF.

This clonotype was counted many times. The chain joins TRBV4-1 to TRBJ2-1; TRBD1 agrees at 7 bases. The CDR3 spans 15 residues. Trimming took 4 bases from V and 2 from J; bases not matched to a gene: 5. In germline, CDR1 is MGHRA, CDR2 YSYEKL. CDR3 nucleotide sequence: TGCGCCAGCAGCCGCGACAGGGACACCTACAATGAGCAGTTCTTC. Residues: CASSRDRDTYNEQFF.

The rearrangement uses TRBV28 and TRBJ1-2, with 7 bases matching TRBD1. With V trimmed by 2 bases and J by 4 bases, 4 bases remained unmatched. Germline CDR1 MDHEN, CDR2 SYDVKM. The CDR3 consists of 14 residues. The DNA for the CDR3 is TGTGCCAGCAGTTTAGTAAACAGGGGCTATGGCTACACCTTC. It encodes CASSLVNRGYGYTF.

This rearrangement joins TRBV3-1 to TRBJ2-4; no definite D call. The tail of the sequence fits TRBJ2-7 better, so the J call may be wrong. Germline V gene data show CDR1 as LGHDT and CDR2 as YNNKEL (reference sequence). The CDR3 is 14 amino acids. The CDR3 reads CASSQGSVRYEQYF. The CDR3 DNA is TGTGCCAGCAGCCAAGGTTCAGTCCGCTACGAGCAGTACTTC.

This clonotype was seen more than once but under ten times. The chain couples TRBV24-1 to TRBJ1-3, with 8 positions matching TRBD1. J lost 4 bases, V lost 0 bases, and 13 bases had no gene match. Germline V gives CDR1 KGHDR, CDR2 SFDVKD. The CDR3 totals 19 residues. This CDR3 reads CATSDLPSDRVLVGNTIYF. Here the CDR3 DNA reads TGTGCCACCAGTGATTTGCCCTCGGACAGGGTACTAGTCGGAAACACCATATATTTT.

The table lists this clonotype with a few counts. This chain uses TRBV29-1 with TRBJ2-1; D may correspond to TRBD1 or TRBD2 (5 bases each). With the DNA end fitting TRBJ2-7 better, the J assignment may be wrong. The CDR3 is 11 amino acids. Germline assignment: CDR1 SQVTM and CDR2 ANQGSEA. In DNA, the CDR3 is TGCAGCGTCACTAGGGGCAATGAGCAGTACTTC. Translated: CSVTRGNEQYF.

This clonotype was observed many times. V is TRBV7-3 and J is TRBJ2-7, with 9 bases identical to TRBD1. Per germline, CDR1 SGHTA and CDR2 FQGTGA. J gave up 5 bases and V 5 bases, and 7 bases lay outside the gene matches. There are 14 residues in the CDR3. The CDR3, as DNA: TGTGCCAGCAGCCTTGGGACAGGGCGGGACGAGCAGTACTTC. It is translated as CASSLGTGRDEQYF.

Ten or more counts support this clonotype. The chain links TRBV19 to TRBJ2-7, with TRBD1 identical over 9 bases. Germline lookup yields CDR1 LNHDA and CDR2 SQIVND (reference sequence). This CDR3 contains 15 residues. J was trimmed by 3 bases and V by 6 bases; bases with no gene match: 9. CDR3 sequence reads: CASSPPGTGYYEQYF. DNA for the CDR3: TGTGCCAGTAGCCCCCCCGGGACAGGGTACTACGAGCAGTACTTC.

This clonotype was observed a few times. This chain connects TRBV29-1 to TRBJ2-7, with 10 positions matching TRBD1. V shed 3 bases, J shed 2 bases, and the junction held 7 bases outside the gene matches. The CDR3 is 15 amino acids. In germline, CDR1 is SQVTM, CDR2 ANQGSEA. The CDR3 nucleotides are TGCAGCGTTGAGGAGGCGGGACAGGGGACCTACGAGCAGTACTTC. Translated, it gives CSVEEAGQGTYEQYF.

The DNA for the CDR3 is TGTGCCAGCAGCCAAGCGGCTAGCGGGGGCGTGAGCACAGATACGCAGTATTTT. Amino acids: CASSQAASGGVSTDTQYF. The chain links TRBV4-2 to TRBJ2-3; 10 bases agree with TRBD2. This CDR3 comprises 18 residues. From germline, CDR1 is LGHNA and CDR2 YNFKEQ. With 1 base clipped from V and 0 bases from J, the junction kept 7 bases outside the gene matches.

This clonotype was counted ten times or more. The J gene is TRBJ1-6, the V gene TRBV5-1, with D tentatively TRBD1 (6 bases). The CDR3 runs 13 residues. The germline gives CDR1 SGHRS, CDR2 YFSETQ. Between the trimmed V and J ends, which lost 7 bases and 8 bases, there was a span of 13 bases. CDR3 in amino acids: CASRTEAHSPLHF. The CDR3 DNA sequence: TGCGCCAGCCGGACAGAGGCCCATTCACCCCTCCACTTT.

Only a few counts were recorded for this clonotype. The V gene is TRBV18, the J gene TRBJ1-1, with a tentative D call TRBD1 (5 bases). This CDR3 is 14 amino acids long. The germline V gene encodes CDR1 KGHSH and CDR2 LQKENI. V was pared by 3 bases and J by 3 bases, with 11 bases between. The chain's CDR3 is CASSPGQVYTEAFF. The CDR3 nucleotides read TGTGCCAGCTCACCCGGACAAGTCTACACTGAAGCTTTCTTT.